The 31 T cell receptor beta chains reported below all come from one sample, sequenced in a study of blood T cell repertoires in COVID-19. Repertoires were generated with immunoSEQ multiplex PCR, while TCRdb's copy carries only in-frame clones and drops some. Of over 200,000 clones in the sample, 83% were seen once. Material for sequencing was peripheral blood. Receptor source: a woman aged 40 to 50 with active or convalescent COVID-19.

V gene TRBV7-8 combines with J gene TRBJ2-5; 12 nucleotides agree with TRBD2. Germline loops: CDR1 SGHVS, CDR2 FQNEAQ. Trimming removed 6 bases from V and 5 bases from J; junction bases left unmatched: 4. This CDR3 has 14 residues. This CDR3 is CASRRLAGEETQYF. Here the CDR3 DNA reads TGTGCCAGCAGGAGACTAGCGGGGGAGGAGACCCAGTACTTC.

The rearrangement links TRBV3-1 (or the pseudogene TRBV3-2) to TRBJ2-1; D might be TRBD2 (5 bases). Germline values: CDR1 LGHDT, CDR2 YNNKEL (reference sequence). The CDR3 runs to 14 residues. V was cut by 4 bases and J by 2 bases, with 9 bases left in between. The CDR3 bases are TGTGCCAGCAGCCTCATCGGGGCCTACAATGAGCAGTTCTTC. The encoded protein is CASSLIGAYNEQFF.

The J gene is TRBJ2-5, the V gene TRBV2; D may be TRBD2 (5 bases). The CDR3 consists of 15 residues. Germline V gives CDR1 SNHLY, CDR2 FYNNEI. Trimming stripped 5 bases from V and 2 bases from J, with 15 bases between. The CDR3 nucleotides read TGTGCCAGCAGTCGATTTTCCGGCGGGCAAGAGACCCAGTACTTC. As protein: CASSRFSGGQETQYF.

The V gene is TRBV3-1 (or the pseudogene TRBV3-2), the J gene TRBJ2-7, with D unresolved. The V gene's germline CDR1 is LGHDT and CDR2 YNNKEL (reference sequence). This CDR3 is built from 12 residues. The CDR3 coding sequence is TGTGACACCTCCCACGCTTTCTACGAGCAGTACTTC. Protein: CDTSHAFYEQYF.

The chain combines TRBV30 with TRBJ1-1, with TRBD1 identical over 7 bases. The CDR3 is 13 residues long. Germline trimming cut 1 base from V and 7 bases from J; bases unmatched to any gene: 6. Germline loops: CDR1 GTSNPN, CDR2 SVGIG (reference sequence). The CDR3 DNA reads TGTGCCTGGAGTGACGACAGGGCTGATGAAGCTTTCTTT. Translating it yields CAWSDDRADEAFF.

CDR3 bases: TGTGCCAGCTCACCCCGGGACACAAATTCACCCCTCCACTTT. This translates into CASSPRDTNSPLHF. The V call is TRBV18, the J call TRBJ1-6, with D maybe TRBD1 (6 bases). Trimming cost V 3 bases and J 7 bases, with 10 bases left between them. The CDR3 length is 14 residues. In germline, CDR1 is KGHSH, CDR2 LQKENI. Drawing the rest from reference TRBV18 and TRBJ1-6, the complete variable domain is NAGVMQNPRHLVRRRGQEARLRCSPMKGHSHVYWYRQLPEEGLKFMVYLQKENIIDESGMPKERFSAEFPKEGPSILRIQQVVRGDSAAYFCASSPRDTNSPLHFGNGTRLTVT.

The V call is TRBV5-1, the J call TRBJ2-7; D not resolved. The germline CDR1 and CDR2 sequences are SGHRS and YFSETQ. The V end lost 0 bases, the J end lost 2 bases, and 3 bases lay between the germline ends. This CDR3 has 12 residues. CDR3 loop: CASSLDTYEQYF. The CDR3 region has the DNA TGCGCCAGCAGCTTGGATACCTACGAGCAGTACTTC.

CDR3 in amino acids: CSANAAGREGYGYTF. CDR3 nucleotides: TGCAGCGCCAACGCAGCGGGCAGGGAGGGATATGGCTACACCTTC. J is TRBJ1-2 and V is TRBV29-1; D possibly corresponds to TRBD1 (5 bases). Trimming left V 7 bases short and J 5 bases short, with 23 bases between. Germline V gene data show CDR1 as SQVTM and CDR2 as ANQGSEA. The CDR3 has 15 amino acids.

In this sample, this clone turned up a few times. This chain joins TRBV7-6 and TRBJ2-7; TRBD1 agrees at 9 bases. The CDR3 covers 15 residues. Germline V gene lookup returns CDR1 SGHVS and CDR2 FNYEAQ. The J segment lost 6 bases and the V segment lost 5 bases, leaving 11 bases of the junction unmatched. The CDR3 DNA is TGTGCCAGCAGCCGCAAGGGACAGGGAGTCGGCGAGCAGTACTTC. Residues: CASSRKGQGVGEQYF.

The chain couples TRBV4-1 to TRBJ2-7; D possibly corresponds to TRBD1 (6 bases). This CDR3 has 14 amino acids. V shed 0 bases and J shed 6 bases, with 12 bases lying between them. In germline, CDR1 is MGHRA, CDR2 YSYEKL. The CDR3 here is CASSQDTGPREQYF. For the CDR3, the DNA is TGCGCCAGCAGCCAAGATACAGGGCCTCGCGAGCAGTACTTC.

The chain is built from TRBV19 and TRBJ1-3; no firm D call. Germline V lookup: CDR1 LNHDA, CDR2 SQIVND (reference sequence). The V and J ends lost 3 bases and 4 bases respectively, with 7 bases between them. This CDR3 comprises 13 residues. CDR3 protein: CASSIGEGNTIYF. The DNA of the CDR3 is TGTGCCAGTAGTATTGGAGAGGGAAACACCATATATTTT.

The chain combines TRBV9 with TRBJ2-3, with 8 bases fitting TRBD2. Per germline, CDR1 SGDLS and CDR2 YYNGEE. Losses at the gene ends were 6 bases for V and 3 bases for J; bases not matched to a gene: 6. The CDR3 is made up of 14 amino acids. The CDR3 sequence is CASTRGGWTDTQYF. The DNA for the CDR3 is TGTGCCAGCACCCGGGGGGGTTGGACAGATACGCAGTATTTT.

The CDR3 protein is CASSSDRGNTEAFF. The CDR3 DNA follows: TGTGCCAGCAGCTCAGACAGGGGGAACACTGAAGCTTTCTTT. The V and J genes are TRBV6-6 and TRBJ1-1; 8 bases match TRBD1. J was trimmed by 1 base and V by 6 bases; bases with no gene match: 4. CDR3 length equals 14 residues. Germline V CDR1 and CDR2: MNHNY, SVGAGI (reference sequence).

V and J are TRBV27 and TRBJ2-2; D remains ambiguous. The CDR3 runs 14 residues. Germline lookup yields CDR1 MNHEY and CDR2 SMNVEV (reference sequence). V dropped 2 bases and J dropped 5 bases, with 9 bases sitting between them. CDR3 in DNA: TGTGCCAGCAGTTTAATTTCCAGAACCGGGGAGCTGTTTTTT. It yields the protein CASSLISRTGELFF.

This clone has more than one count but fewer than ten. The rearrangement uses TRBV6-1 and TRBJ1-1, with TRBD1 matching over 10 bases. Germline trimming cut 1 base from V and 5 bases from J; bases unmatched to any gene: 1. This CDR3 region has 14 residues. Germline V lookup: CDR1 MNHNS, CDR2 SASEGT. For the CDR3, the DNA is TGTGCCAGCAGTGAAGTGGACAGGGGGACTGAAGCTTTCTTT. Translated: CASSEVDRGTEAFF.

V and J are TRBV19 and TRBJ2-7, with D perhaps matching TRBD1 (6 bases). The CDR3 has 13 residues. The germline V gene encodes CDR1 LNHDA and CDR2 SQIVND (reference sequence). V gave up 4 bases and J gave up 2 bases, with 9 bases separating them. DNA for the CDR3: TGTGCCAGTAGTACGACAGGAACCTACGAGCAGTACTTC. Translation: CASSTTGTYEQYF.

This clone came up once. The chain carries TRBV5-1 and TRBJ2-3, with TRBD2 matching 7 bases. Germline assignment: CDR1 SGHRS and CDR2 YFSETQ. This CDR3 spans 14 amino acids. Unmatched junction bases numbered 5, after V lost 7 bases and J lost 0 bases. The chain's CDR3 is CASERDPSTDTQYF. The CDR3 DNA sequence: TGCGCCAGCGAGCGGGACCCTAGCACAGATACGCAGTATTTT. The full variable domain, in which reference TRBV5-1 and TRBJ2-3 provide the parts outside the CDR3, is KAGVTQTPRYLIKTRGQQVTLSCSPISGHRSVSWYQQTPGQGLQFLFEYFSETQRNKGNFPGRFSGRQFSNSRSEMNVSTLELGDSALYLCASERDPSTDTQYFGPGTRLTVL.

This chain connects TRBV19 to TRBJ2-2; TRBD2 matches 9 bases. Germline V lookup: CDR1 LNHDA, CDR2 SQIVND (reference sequence). CDR3 size: 15 residues. After removal of 4 bases from V and 6 bases from J, the junction contained 6 bases not matched to a gene. The CDR3 DNA follows: TGTGCCAGTAGTAGGATAGCGGGAGAGCCCGGGGAGCTGTTTTTT. As protein: CASSRIAGEPGELFF.

The sample holds a few counts of this clone. The chain employs TRBV24-1 and TRBJ1-4; D unresolved. Trimming took off 3 bases at V and 8 bases at J, with 9 bases between the two ends. The CDR3 sequence is 13 residues long. CDR1 and CDR2 from the germline V gene are KGHDR and SFDVKD. CDR3 nucleotide sequence: TGTGCCACCAGTGATACTGCTCGGGAAAAACTGTTTTTT. This translates into CATSDTAREKLFF.

The rearrangement links TRBV12-3 or TRBV12-4 to TRBJ2-2; D remains ambiguous. The V and J ends lost 6 bases and 0 bases respectively, with 5 bases between them. The CDR3 sequence is 13 residues long. The CDR3 loop reads CASSDTNTGELFF. CDR3 nucleotides: TGTGCCAGCAGCGACACGAACACCGGGGAGCTGTTTTTT.

The chain links TRBV19 to TRBJ1-5; 7 bases fit TRBD1. Germline CDR1 LNHDA, CDR2 SQIVND (reference sequence). Germline trimming cut 6 bases from V and 0 bases from J; bases unmatched to any gene: 5. CDR3 size: 15 residues. In DNA form, the CDR3 reads TGTGCCAGTAGATTGACAGGGAATAGCAATCAGCCCCAGCATTTT. Translated, it gives CASRLTGNSNQPQHF. Full variable domain (missing parts from reference TRBV19 and TRBJ1-5): DGGITQSPKYLFRKEGQNVTLSCEQNLNHDAMYWYRQDPGQGLRLIYYSQIVNDFQKGDIAEGYSVSREKKESFPLTVTSAQKNPTAFYLCASRLTGNSNQPQHFGDGTRLSIL.

The rearrangement uses TRBV7-8 and TRBJ1-5; D remains ambiguous. The CDR3 covers 16 residues. CDR1 is SGHVS, CDR2 FQNEAQ, per germline. Between the trimmed V and J ends, which lost 5 bases and 2 bases, there was a span of 16 bases. Here the CDR3 DNA reads TGTGCCAGCAGCCCGCGGCCGGGTGAGGGCAATCAGCCCCAGCATTTT. Translation: CASSPRPGEGNQPQHF.

This chain uses TRBV9 with TRBJ1-2, with 9 bases fitting TRBD1. J lost 4 bases, V lost 2 bases, and 0 bases had no gene match. This CDR3 is 13 amino acids long. The germline gives CDR1 SGDLS, CDR2 YYNGEE. This CDR3 reads CASSVGQGYGYTF. CDR3 nucleotides: TGTGCCAGCAGCGTGGGACAGGGCTATGGCTACACCTTC.

The genes are TRBV2 and TRBJ2-1; D might be TRBD2 (6 bases). Trimming left V 6 bases short and J 5 bases short, with 17 bases between. Germline CDR1 reads SNHLY; CDR2 reads FYNNEI. The CDR3 spans 15 residues. CDR3 protein: CASRGEEGINNEQFF. The CDR3 DNA follows: TGTGCCAGCAGGGGGGAGGAGGGGATAAACAATGAGCAGTTCTTC.

The gene calls are TRBV19 and TRBJ2-1; possibly TRBD2 for D (5 bases). CDR3 length: 17 amino acids. V gave up 7 bases and J gave up 5 bases, with 24 bases separating them. Germline V CDR1 and CDR2: LNHDA, SQIVND (reference sequence). Written as DNA, the CDR3 is TGTGCCAGTACCTCCCGCGTAGCGTTTGGATTTGACAATGAGCAGTTCTTC. Protein: CASTSRVAFGFDNEQFF.

This clone has just one count. The V gene is TRBV5-1, the J gene TRBJ2-5; 9 bases map to TRBD1. Trimming cost V 3 bases and J 4 bases; bases outside gene matches: 4. This CDR3 contains 14 residues. Germline V gene data show CDR1 as SGHRS and CDR2 as YFSETQ. CDR3: CASSWGQGRETQYF. The DNA for the CDR3 is TGCGCCAGCAGCTGGGGACAGGGAAGAGAGACCCAGTACTTC.

This rearrangement joins TRBV11-3 to TRBJ1-2; D remains ambiguous. Germline V gives CDR1 SGHNT, CDR2 YENEEA. This CDR3 has 15 amino acids. V was cut by 5 bases and J by 4 bases, with 17 bases left in between. CDR3 in amino acids: CASSPLRSPIYGYTF. As DNA, the CDR3 is TGTGCCAGCAGCCCCCTCCGGTCCCCCATCTATGGCTACACCTTC. Full variable domain (rest looked up from reference TRBV11-3 and TRBJ1-2): EAGVVQSPRYKIIEKKQPVAFWCNPISGHNTLYWYLQNLGQGPELLIRYENEEAVDDSQLPKDRFSAERLKGVDSTLKIQPAELGDSAVYLCASSPLRSPIYGYTFGSGTRLTVV.

V is TRBV7-9 and J is TRBJ2-1; 9 nucleotides agree with TRBD1. The germline gives CDR1 SEHNR, CDR2 FQNEAQ (reference sequence). Trimming removed 3 bases from V and 4 bases from J; junction bases left unmatched: 1. The CDR3 contains 14 residues. CDR3 protein: CASSFDRGYNEQFF. The CDR3 DNA is TGTGCCAGCAGCTTTGACAGGGGGTACAATGAGCAGTTCTTC.

As concerns this clone: Other DNA sequences in the sample encode the same CDR3. The chain carries TRBV28 and TRBJ1-6, with TRBD1 as a possible D gene (5 bases). Trimming left V 3 bases short and J 7 bases short, with 10 bases between. The germline CDR1 and CDR2 sequences are MDHEN and SYDVKM. The CDR3 is 14 amino acids. For the CDR3, the DNA is TGTGCCAGCAGTTTGGGCCAGGGAAATTCACCCCTCCACTTT. Protein sequence: CASSLGQGNSPLHF.

This rearrangement joins TRBV4-2 to TRBJ2-7; 8 bases are shared with TRBD1. J lost 2 bases, V lost 3 bases, and 3 bases had no gene match. Germline loops: CDR1 LGHNA, CDR2 YNFKEQ. The CDR3 contains 14 residues. CDR3: CASSQPGQAYEQYF. For the CDR3, the DNA is TGTGCCAGCAGCCAGCCGGGACAGGCCTACGAGCAGTACTTC.

The chain carries TRBV19 and TRBJ1-1; the match to TRBD1 covers 10 bases. Trimming removed 6 bases from V and 4 bases from J; junction bases left unmatched: 8. Germline V gene lookup returns CDR1 LNHDA and CDR2 SQIVND (reference sequence). The CDR3 loop spans 15 amino acids. This CDR3 is CASSPGTGEGTEAFF. CDR3 in DNA: TGTGCCAGTAGCCCCGGGACAGGGGAGGGCACTGAAGCTTTCTTT.